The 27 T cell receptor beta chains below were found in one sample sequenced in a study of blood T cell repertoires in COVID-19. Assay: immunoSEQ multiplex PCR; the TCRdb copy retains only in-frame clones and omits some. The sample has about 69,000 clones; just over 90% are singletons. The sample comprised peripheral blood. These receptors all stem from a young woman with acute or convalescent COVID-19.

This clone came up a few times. The CDR3 nucleotides are TGTGCCAGCAGCCAGTCTCACAACTATGGCTACACCTTC. This encodes CASSQSHNYGYTF. This sequence joins TRBV2 and TRBJ1-2; D call uncertain. This CDR3 comprises 13 residues. Trimming removed 6 bases from V and 2 bases from J, with 10 bases in between. The germline V gene has CDR1 SNHLY and CDR2 FYNNEI.

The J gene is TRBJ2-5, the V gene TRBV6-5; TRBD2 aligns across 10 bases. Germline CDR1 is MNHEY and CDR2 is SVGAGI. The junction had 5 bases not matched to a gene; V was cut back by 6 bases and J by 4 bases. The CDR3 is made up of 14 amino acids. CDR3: CASRSLAGRETQYF. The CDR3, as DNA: TGTGCCAGCAGGTCACTAGCGGGACGAGAGACCCAGTACTTC.

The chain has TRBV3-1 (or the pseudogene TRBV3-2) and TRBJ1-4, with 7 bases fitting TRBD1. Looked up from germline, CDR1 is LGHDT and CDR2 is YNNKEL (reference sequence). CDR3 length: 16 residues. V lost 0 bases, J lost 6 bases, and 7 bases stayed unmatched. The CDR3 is CASSQDLEGADEKLFF. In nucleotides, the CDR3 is TGTGCCAGCAGCCAAGACCTCGAGGGGGCGGATGAAAAACTGTTTTTT.

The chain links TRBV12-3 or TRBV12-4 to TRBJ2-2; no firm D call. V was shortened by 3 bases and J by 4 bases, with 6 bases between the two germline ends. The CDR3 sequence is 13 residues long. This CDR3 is CASSFVLTGELFF. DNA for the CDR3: TGTGCCAGCAGTTTCGTACTCACCGGGGAGCTGTTTTTT.

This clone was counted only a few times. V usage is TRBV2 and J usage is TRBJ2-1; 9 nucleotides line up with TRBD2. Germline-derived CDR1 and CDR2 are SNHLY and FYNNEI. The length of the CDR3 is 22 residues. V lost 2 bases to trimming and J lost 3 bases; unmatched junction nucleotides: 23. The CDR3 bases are TGTGCCAGCAGTGAACGACGGGACTTCGGGTCTAGCGGGGCACACATCTACAATGAGCAGTTCTTC. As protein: CASSERRDFGSSGAHIYNEQFF.

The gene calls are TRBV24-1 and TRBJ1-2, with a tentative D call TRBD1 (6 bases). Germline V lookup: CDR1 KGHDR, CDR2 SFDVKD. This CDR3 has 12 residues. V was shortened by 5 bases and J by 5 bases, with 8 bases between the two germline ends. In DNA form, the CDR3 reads TGTGCCACCAGTGCCCAGGGGTATGGCTACACCTTC. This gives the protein CATSAQGYGYTF.

The CDR3, as DNA: TGTGCCAGCAGTCTAAGACAGACCATGAACACTGAAGCTTTCTTT. Amino acids: CASSLRQTMNTEAFF. The chain has TRBV27 and TRBJ1-1; D may be TRBD1 (5 bases). CDR1 MNHEY and CDR2 SMNVEV come from the germline V gene (reference sequence). The CDR3 consists of 15 residues. Trimming took off 5 bases at V and 0 bases at J, with 13 bases between the two ends.

DNA for the CDR3: TGCAGCGTTGAAGATCAAAGCGGATACAATGAGCAGTTCTTC. Encoded protein: CSVEDQSGYNEQFF. The chain employs TRBV29-1 and TRBJ2-1; a possible D gene is TRBD2 (5 bases). The CDR3 has 14 residues. Looked up from germline, CDR1 is SQVTM and CDR2 is ANQGSEA. Trimming took 0 bases from V and 4 from J, leaving 10 bases between them.

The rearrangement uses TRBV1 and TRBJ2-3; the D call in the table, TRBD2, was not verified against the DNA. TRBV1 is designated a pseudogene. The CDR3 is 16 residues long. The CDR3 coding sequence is TGCACCACTACCCCGGGACTAGCGGGATTAAAAGATACGCAGTATTTT. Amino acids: CTTTPGLAGLKDTQYF.

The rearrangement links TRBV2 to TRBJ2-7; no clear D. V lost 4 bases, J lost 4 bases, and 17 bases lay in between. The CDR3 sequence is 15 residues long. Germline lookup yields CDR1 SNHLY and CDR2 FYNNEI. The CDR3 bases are TGTGCCAGCAGTGGTGCCAGACTCTATTCTTACGAGCAGTACTTC. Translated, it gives CASSGARLYSYEQYF.

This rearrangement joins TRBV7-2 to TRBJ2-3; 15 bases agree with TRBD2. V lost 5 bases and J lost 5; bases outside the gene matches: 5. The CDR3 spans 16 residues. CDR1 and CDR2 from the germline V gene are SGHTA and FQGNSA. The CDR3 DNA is TGTGCCAGCAGCCGGACTAGCGGGGGGGTCGGAGATACGCAGTATTTT. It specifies CASSRTSGGVGDTQYF.

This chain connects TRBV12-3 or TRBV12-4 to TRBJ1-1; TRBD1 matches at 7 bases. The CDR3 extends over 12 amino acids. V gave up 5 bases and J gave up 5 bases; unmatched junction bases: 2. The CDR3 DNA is TGTGCCAGCAGTCTCAGGGGGACTGAAGCTTTCTTT. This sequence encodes CASSLRGTEAFF.

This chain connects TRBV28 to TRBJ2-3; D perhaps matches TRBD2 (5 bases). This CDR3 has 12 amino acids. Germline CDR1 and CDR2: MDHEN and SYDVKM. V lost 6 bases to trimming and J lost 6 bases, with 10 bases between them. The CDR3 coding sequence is TGTGCCAGCAGCCATCGAGGGGATACGCAGTATTTT. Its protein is CASSHRGDTQYF.

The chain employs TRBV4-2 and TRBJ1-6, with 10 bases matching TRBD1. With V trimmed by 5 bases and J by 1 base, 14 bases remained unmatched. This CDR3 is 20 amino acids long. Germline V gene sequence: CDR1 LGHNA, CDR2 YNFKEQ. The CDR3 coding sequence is TGTGCCAGCAGCAACCGACCGGGACAGGGGAGCGGTTCCTATAATTCACCCCTCCACTTT. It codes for CASSNRPGQGSGSYNSPLHF.

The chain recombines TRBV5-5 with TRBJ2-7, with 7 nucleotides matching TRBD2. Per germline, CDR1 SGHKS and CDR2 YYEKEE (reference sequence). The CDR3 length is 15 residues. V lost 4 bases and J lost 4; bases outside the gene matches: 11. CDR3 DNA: TGTGCCAGCAGCCCAGGAGGGAGGGCTCGGTACGAGCAGTACTTC. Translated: CASSPGGRARYEQYF.

This chain's CDR3 is CASSPGTAGANVLTF. The DNA of the CDR3 is TGTGCCAGCAGTCCAGGGACTGCTGGGGCCAACGTCCTGACTTTC. The chain has TRBV27 and TRBJ2-6; tentative D call: TRBD2 (6 bases). V was clipped by 5 bases and J by 2 bases, with 10 bases between them. CDR1 is MNHEY and CDR2 is SMNVEV in the germline V gene (reference sequence). The CDR3 loop spans 15 amino acids.

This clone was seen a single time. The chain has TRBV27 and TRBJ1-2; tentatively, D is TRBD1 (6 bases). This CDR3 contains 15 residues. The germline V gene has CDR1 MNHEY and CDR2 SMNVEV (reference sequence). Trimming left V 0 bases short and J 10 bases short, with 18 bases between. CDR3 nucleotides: TGTGCCAGCAGTTTATCCGCAGGGGTTTTTGAGGACTACACCTTC. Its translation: CASSLSAGVFEDYTF.

This CDR3 is CASTTPSSGNTIYF. The CDR3 DNA reads TGTGCCAGTACGACTCCTAGCTCTGGAAACACCATATATTTT. The chain has TRBV19 and TRBJ1-3, with unresolved D. The V end lost 7 bases, the J end lost 0 bases, and 10 bases lay between the germline ends. The germline V gene encodes CDR1 LNHDA and CDR2 SQIVND (reference sequence). The CDR3 contains 14 residues.

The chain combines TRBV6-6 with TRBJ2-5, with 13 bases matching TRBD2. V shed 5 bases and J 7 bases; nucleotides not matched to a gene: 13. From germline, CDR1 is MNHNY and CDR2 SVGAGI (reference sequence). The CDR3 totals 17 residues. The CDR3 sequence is CASSPTTSGGRISTQYF. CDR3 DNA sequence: TGTGCCAGCAGTCCGACGACTAGCGGGGGGCGCATATCGACCCAGTACTTC.

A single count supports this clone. Here the CDR3 DNA reads TGTGCCAGCAGCTTAGCGGGTGGGGGCCTCTATGGCTACACCTTC. This gives the protein CASSLAGGGLYGYTF. This rearrangement joins TRBV7-2 to TRBJ1-2; a weak D match, TRBD1 (6 bases). CDR1 is SGHTA, CDR2 FQGNSA, per germline. The V end lost 0 bases, the J end lost 4 bases, and 12 bases lay between the germline ends. The CDR3 extends over 15 amino acids.

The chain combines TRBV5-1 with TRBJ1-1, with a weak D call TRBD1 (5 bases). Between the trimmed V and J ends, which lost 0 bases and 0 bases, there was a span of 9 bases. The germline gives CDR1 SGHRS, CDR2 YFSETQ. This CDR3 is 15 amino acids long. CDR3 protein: CASSLEQAMNTEAFF. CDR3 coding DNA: TGCGCCAGCAGCTTGGAACAGGCAATGAACACTGAAGCTTTCTTT.

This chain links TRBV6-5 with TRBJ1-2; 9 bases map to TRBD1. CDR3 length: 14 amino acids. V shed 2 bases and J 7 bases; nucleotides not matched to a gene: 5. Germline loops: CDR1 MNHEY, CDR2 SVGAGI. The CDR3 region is CASSYTGQGSGYTF. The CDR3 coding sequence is TGTGCCAGCAGTTACACCGGACAGGGGTCTGGCTACACCTTC.

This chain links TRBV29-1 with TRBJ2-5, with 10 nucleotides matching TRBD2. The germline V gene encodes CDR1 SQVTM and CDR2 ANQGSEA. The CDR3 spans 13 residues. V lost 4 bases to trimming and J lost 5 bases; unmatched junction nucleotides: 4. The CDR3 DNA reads TGCAGCGTTGTTACTAGCGGGATCGAGACCCAGTACTTC. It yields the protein CSVVTSGIETQYF. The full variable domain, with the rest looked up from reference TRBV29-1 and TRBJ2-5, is SAVISQKPSRDICQRGTSLTIQCQVDSQVTMMFWYRQQPGQSLTLIATANQGSEATYESGFVIDKFPISRPNLTFSTLTVSNMSPEDSSIYLCSVVTSGIETQYFGPGTRLLVL.

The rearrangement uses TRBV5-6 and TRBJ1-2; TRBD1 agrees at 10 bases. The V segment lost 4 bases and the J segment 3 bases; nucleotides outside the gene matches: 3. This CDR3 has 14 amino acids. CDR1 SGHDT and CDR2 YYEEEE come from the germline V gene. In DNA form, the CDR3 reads TGTGCCAGCAGCCGACAGGGGGCACACTATGGCTACACCTTC. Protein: CASSRQGAHYGYTF.

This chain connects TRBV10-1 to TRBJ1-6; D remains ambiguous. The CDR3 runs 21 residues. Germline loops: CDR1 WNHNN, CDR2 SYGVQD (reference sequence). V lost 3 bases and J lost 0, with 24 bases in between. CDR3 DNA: TGCGCCAGCAGTGATCCCCTACCCCCCCGTCCGAAGAGCTCCTATAATTCACCCCTCCACTTT. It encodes CASSDPLPPRPKSSYNSPLHF.

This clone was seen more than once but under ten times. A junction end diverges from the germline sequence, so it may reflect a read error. CDR3 sequence (DNA): TGTGCCAGCAGTCAAGAACTACGGACTAAGTCCTACAATGAGCAGTTCTTC. Translated: CASSQELRTKSYNEQFF. This chain joins TRBV3-1 (or the pseudogene TRBV3-2) and TRBJ2-1, with a weak D call TRBD2 (6 bases). Germline values: CDR1 LGHDT, CDR2 YNNKEL (reference sequence). This CDR3 has 17 residues.

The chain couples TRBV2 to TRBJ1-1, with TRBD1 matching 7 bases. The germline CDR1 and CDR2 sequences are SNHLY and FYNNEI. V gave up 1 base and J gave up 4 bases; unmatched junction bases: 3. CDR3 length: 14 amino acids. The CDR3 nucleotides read TGTGCCAGCAGTGAAGAAGCAGGGGGCACTGAAGCTTTCTTT. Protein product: CASSEEAGGTEAFF.